Shown below are 17 T cell receptor beta chains from a single sample sequenced in a study of blood T cell repertoires in COVID-19. TCRdb keeps only in-frame clones here, not all; method: immunoSEQ multiplex PCR. The repertoire includes 100,000 or so clones, about 92% of them detected once, and 5.7% sits in the top ten. The sample comprised peripheral blood. These receptors were collected from a man aged 45 to 65 with active COVID-19.

The J gene is TRBJ1-1, the V gene TRBV5-1, with D maybe TRBD1 (5 bases). The CDR3 loop spans 14 amino acids. CDR1 SGHRS and CDR2 YFSETQ come from the germline V gene. V was cut by 7 bases and J by 0 bases, with 13 bases left in between. This chain's CDR3 is CASGAGNLNTEAFF. The DNA of the CDR3 is TGCGCCAGCGGGGCAGGGAATTTGAACACTGAAGCTTTCTTT.

The chain carries TRBV3-1 (or the pseudogene TRBV3-2) and TRBJ1-2; 7 bases match TRBD1. CDR1 is LGHDT and CDR2 is YNNKEL in the germline V gene (reference sequence). This CDR3 spans 15 amino acids. V trimming: 4 bases; J trimming: 4 bases; junction bases outside the gene matches: 9. The CDR3 nucleotides read TGTGCCAGCAGCCTAGCCTCGACAGGGCCCTATGGCTACACCTTC. The encoded protein is CASSLASTGPYGYTF.

V is TRBV28 and J is TRBJ2-2; 12 bases align to TRBD2. CDR1 and CDR2 from the germline V gene are MDHEN and SYDVKM. The CDR3 runs to 17 residues. The J segment lost 5 bases and the V segment lost 3 bases, leaving 7 bases of the junction unmatched. CDR3 region: CASSLLAGGPRTGELFF. The CDR3 DNA follows: TGTGCCAGCAGTTTGCTAGCGGGAGGGCCCCGGACCGGGGAGCTGTTTTTT.

V is TRBV2 and J is TRBJ1-5; no firm D call. V was pared by 6 bases and J by 16 bases, with 19 bases between. The CDR3 is made up of 12 amino acids. The germline V gene encodes CDR1 SNHLY and CDR2 FYNNEI. The CDR3 here is CASSPDIPPAHF. For the CDR3, the DNA is TGTGCCAGCAGCCCCGACATTCCTCCCGCCCATTTT.

The chain couples TRBV6-5 to TRBJ2-1; D is possibly TRBD2 (6 bases). V shed 7 bases and J shed 9 bases, with 13 bases lying between them. CDR1 is MNHEY and CDR2 is SVGAGI in the germline V gene. The CDR3 totals 12 residues. CDR3 in DNA: TGTGCCAGCACCAATAGCGGTGGTGAGCAGTTCTTC. Its translation: CASTNSGGEQFF.

The chain has TRBV6-5 and TRBJ2-7; TRBD2 might be the D (6 bases). Germline V gene sequence: CDR1 MNHEY, CDR2 SVGAGI. There are 13 residues in the CDR3. The V and J ends lost 9 bases and 2 bases respectively, with 14 bases between them. CDR3 amino acids: CASTSGLTYEQYF. In DNA form, the CDR3 reads TGTGCCAGTACGAGCGGACTAACCTACGAGCAGTACTTC.

The chain joins TRBV3-1 (or the pseudogene TRBV3-2) to TRBJ2-7; D may be TRBD2 (6 bases). V was clipped by 4 bases and J by 3 bases, with 16 bases between them. From germline, CDR1 is LGHDT and CDR2 YNNKEL (reference sequence). The CDR3 is 15 amino acids. CDR3 sequence: CASSRPEGKIYEQYF. The CDR3 DNA is TGTGCCAGCAGCCGCCCGGAGGGCAAAATCTACGAGCAGTACTTC.

The gene calls are TRBV5-1 and TRBJ2-5, with D perhaps matching TRBD2 (6 bases). The length of the CDR3 is 15 residues. The V gene lost 3 bases and the J gene lost 5 bases, with 17 bases spanning the gap. Germline assignment: CDR1 SGHRS and CDR2 YFSETQ. The CDR3 DNA follows: TGCGCCAGCAGCTCCGGGATAGCGGCCCCCGAGACCCAGTACTTC. Translation gives CASSSGIAAPETQYF. Combining the CDR3 with reference TRBV5-1 and TRBJ2-5 gives the whole variable domain KAGVTQTPRYLIKTRGQQVTLSCSPISGHRSVSWYQQTPGQGLQFLFEYFSETQRNKGNFPGRFSGRQFSNSRSEMNVSTLELGDSALYLCASSSGIAAPETQYFGPGTRLLVL.

The chain recombines TRBV4-1 with TRBJ2-3, with TRBD2 matching 10 bases. Looked up from germline, CDR1 is MGHRA and CDR2 is YSYEKL. V was clipped by 1 base and J by 5 bases; unmatched bases: 6. There are 16 residues in the CDR3. This CDR3 reads CASSQVSGRGVDTQYF. CDR3 bases: TGCGCCAGCAGCCAAGTGAGCGGGAGGGGCGTAGATACGCAGTATTTT.

This chain uses TRBV3-1 (or the pseudogene TRBV3-2) with TRBJ1-6; D uncertain. The CDR3 runs to 16 residues. Germline values: CDR1 LGHDT, CDR2 YNNKEL (reference sequence). V shed 1 base and J shed 7 bases, with 14 bases lying between them. CDR3 sequence: CASSQGLTEQNSPLHF. CDR3 DNA: TGTGCCAGCAGCCAAGGTTTGACGGAGCAAAATTCACCCCTCCACTTT.

This sequence joins TRBV6-1 and TRBJ2-1, with TRBD1 matching 7 bases. The CDR3 spans 14 residues. The trim removed 2 bases at V and 7 bases at J, leaving 5 bases unmatched. Germline loops: CDR1 MNHNS, CDR2 SASEGT. CDR3 in DNA: TGTGCCAGCAGTGAACAGGGGGTATGGAATGAGCAGTTCTTC. This codes for CASSEQGVWNEQFF.

This chain connects TRBV7-8 to TRBJ2-5, with 10 positions matching TRBD2. Germline V gene data show CDR1 as SGHVS and CDR2 as FQNEAQ. CDR3 length: 15 residues. Trimming removed 2 bases from V and 4 bases from J; junction bases left unmatched: 4. The CDR3 DNA follows: TGTGCCAGCAGCTTAACTAGCGGGACTCTAGAGACCCAGTACTTC. It codes for CASSLTSGTLETQYF.

This rearrangement joins TRBV30 to TRBJ1-6; D uncertain. V was shortened by 2 bases and J by 1 base, with 9 bases between the two germline ends. This CDR3 region has 15 residues. In germline, CDR1 is GTSNPN, CDR2 SVGIG (reference sequence). The CDR3 bases are TGTGCCTGGAGTTCTGGGGAGTCCTATAATTCACCCCTCCACTTT. It specifies CAWSSGESYNSPLHF.

The chain links TRBV12-3 or TRBV12-4 to TRBJ1-2; D gene ambiguous. V lost 5 bases to trimming and J lost 0 bases, with 7 bases between them. The CDR3 sequence is 13 residues long. CDR3 region: CASSGPSNYGYTF. CDR3 DNA: TGTGCCAGCAGTGGGCCCTCTAACTATGGCTACACCTTC.

This chain connects TRBV28 to TRBJ2-1; 11 bases align to TRBD2. CDR1 MDHEN and CDR2 SYDVKM come from the germline V gene. The J segment lost 7 bases and the V segment lost 1 base, leaving 6 bases of the junction unmatched. CDR3 size: 16 residues. CDR3 DNA: TGTGCCAGCAGTTTATTCACTAGCGGGAGTAAGAATGAGCAGTTCTTC. This sequence encodes CASSLFTSGSKNEQFF.

The gene calls are TRBV18 and TRBJ2-7; 13 positions agree with TRBD2. Germline V gene lookup returns CDR1 KGHSH and CDR2 LQKENI. J lost 4 bases, V lost 6 bases, and 15 bases had no gene match. The CDR3 is made up of 18 amino acids. The CDR3 sequence: CASSSQGVGLAGVYEQYF. The DNA of the CDR3 is TGTGCCAGCTCGTCGCAAGGCGTCGGACTAGCGGGAGTTTACGAGCAGTACTTC.

This rearrangement joins TRBV9 to TRBJ2-5; the match to TRBD2 covers 11 bases. The trim removed 4 bases at V and 3 bases at J, leaving 8 bases unmatched. Germline V gene lookup returns CDR1 SGDLS and CDR2 YYNGEE. CDR3 size: 16 residues. CDR3: CASSPPGLAEKETQYF. For the CDR3, the DNA is TGTGCCAGCAGCCCCCCGGGACTAGCGGAAAAAGAGACCCAGTACTTC. The full variable domain, in which reference TRBV9 and TRBJ2-5 provide the parts outside the CDR3, is DSGVTQTPKHLITATGQRVTLRCSPRSGDLSVYWYQQSLDQGLQFLIQYYNGEERAKGNILERFSAQQFPDLHSELNLSSLELGDSALYFCASSPPGLAEKETQYFGPGTRLLVL.